This T cell receptor beta chain emerged from a study of T cells in Graves' hyperthyroidism and ophthalmopathy. The TCR beta CDR3 regions underwent amplification using RNA transcripts as the source. Researchers ran a first-round RT-PCR on the TCR CDR3 using the HTBI primer set. TCRdb fed the multiplex PCR reads into MiXCR, producing one record per CDR3 protein. The data show a few hundred thousand distinct CDR3 sequences, with around 25% seen just once and roughly 80% held by the top ten. General observations from the study: Stable hyperthyroidism and ophthalmopathy were separated using 13 V-J signatures. Expanded thyroid clonotypes (above 0.001) were mostly also found in blood.

This clonotype was recorded at least ten times. Its antigen is as yet unknown. The hyperthyroidism was newly diagnosed and had lasted under 2 months; the patients were aged 18 to 65. A roughly 9.3 ml volume of fresh peripheral blood provided the PBMCs. The specimen sequenced was blood. The receptor comes from a man aged 45-60 years with Graves' hyperthyroidism.

The CDR3 region is CASSGGDRTSYEQYF. The CDR3, as DNA: TGTGCCAGCAGTGGCGGGGACAGAACCTCCTACGAGCAGTACTTC. V is TRBV6-1 and J is TRBJ2-7, with D possibly being TRBD1 (7 bases). From germline, CDR1 is MNHNS and CDR2 SASEGT. The CDR3 extends over 15 amino acids. The V end was cut by 4 bases, the J end by 0 bases, with 13 bases between.